The source of this T cell receptor (beta chain) is a study of blood T cells in healthy people across ages. The study, taken as a whole, reports: Across the age range, TCR beta diversity per million T cells fell in a roughly linear way. The study found more naive CD4+ cells and higher diversity in long-lived than aged donors.

V was cut by 0 bases and J by 0 bases, with 18 bases left in between. Germline V gives CDR1 LNHNV, CDR2 YYDKDF (reference sequence). The CDR3 is 19 amino acids. Through a sample-barcoded 5' primer and a J-beta primer mix, a second PCR was run for about 6 to 11 cycles. TCRdb used MiXCR to reprocess the 5' RACE reads, holding one entry per CDR3 protein. The data contain 650,000 to 950,000 distinct CDR3 sequences, under 55% of them singletons. Details on this clonotype: What it recognizes is unknown.

The TCR was taken from a man in his sixties in good health. The source material was blood. This chain connects TRBV15 to TRBJ2-4; TRBD1 might be the D (5 bases). CDR3 in amino acids: CATSRDHPRAGIAKNIQYF. Written as DNA, the CDR3 is TGTGCCACCAGCAGAGATCATCCCAGGGCAGGAATAGCCAAAAACATTCAGTACTTC.